A single sample is the source of the 28 T cell receptor beta chains below, sequenced in a study of blood T cell repertoires in COVID-19. The protocol was immunoSEQ multiplex PCR, while the TCRdb copy is restricted to in-frame clones and leaves out a portion. The data show approximately 54,000 clones, about 86% seen once. Sequenced input: peripheral blood. Receptor source: a man aged 45-65 years with acute or convalescent COVID-19.

The rearrangement links TRBV5-1 to TRBJ1-1; TRBD1 matches 7 bases. Germline assignment: CDR1 SGHRS and CDR2 YFSETQ. The CDR3 is made up of 14 amino acids. After removal of 4 bases from V and 0 bases from J, the junction contained 3 bases not matched to a gene. For the CDR3, the DNA is TGCGCCAGCAGCGCGGGACAGTTGAACACTGAAGCTTTCTTT. Residues: CASSAGQLNTEAFF.

In this sample, this clone turned up a few times. CDR3 DNA sequence: TGTGCCAGCCGAGGCGGTGGGTACAATGAGCAGTTCTTC. Translating it yields CASRGGGYNEQFF. The gene calls are TRBV12-3 or TRBV12-4 and TRBJ2-1; D gene unclear. The length of the CDR3 is 13 residues. V lost 8 bases to trimming and J lost 4 bases, with 12 bases between them.

The J gene is TRBJ1-2, the V gene TRBV14; 8 bases line up with TRBD1. This CDR3 has 17 residues. CDR1 and CDR2 from the germline V gene are SGHDN and FVKESK. V shed 0 bases and J 4 bases; nucleotides not matched to a gene: 10. CDR3 coding DNA: TGTGCCAGCAGCCAAGATTCAGGACAGGGCTTCGGCTATGGCTACACCTTC. Encoded protein: CASSQDSGQGFGYGYTF.

V usage is TRBV29-1 and J usage is TRBJ2-1; D is unclear. The V gene's germline CDR1 is SQVTM and CDR2 ANQGSEA. V lost 4 bases and J 4 bases, leaving 11 bases between the germline ends. The CDR3 totals 13 residues. The CDR3 nucleotides are TGCAGCGTTGCTGGAGTCGTTTACAATGAGCAGTTCTTC. Its translation: CSVAGVVYNEQFF.

The chain combines TRBV5-1 with TRBJ2-3; 15 positions agree with TRBD2. Germline V CDR1 and CDR2: SGHRS, YFSETQ. Unmatched junction bases numbered 2, after V lost 3 bases and J lost 3 bases. The CDR3 length is 16 residues. The CDR3, as DNA: TGCGCCAGCAGCTGGGGACTAGCGGGAGGTACAGATACGCAGTATTTT. Protein sequence: CASSWGLAGGTDTQYF.

The chain recombines TRBV28 with TRBJ1-1; TRBD1 might be the D (5 bases). The V gene's germline CDR1 is MDHEN and CDR2 SYDVKM. The V end lost 3 bases, the J end lost 6 bases, and 11 bases lay between the germline ends. This CDR3 is built from 13 residues. For the CDR3, the DNA is TGTGCCAGCAGTTTTGGGGGGTTGGCTGAAGCTTTCTTT. As protein: CASSFGGLAEAFF.

V gene TRBV5-4 combines with J gene TRBJ1-5; D is ambiguous. The CDR3 is 12 amino acids. V dropped 1 base and J dropped 7 bases, with 6 bases sitting between them. Looked up from germline, CDR1 is SGHNT and CDR2 is YYREEE (reference sequence). The CDR3 sequence: CASSLTGQPQHF. The CDR3 DNA reads as TGTGCCAGCAGCTTGACGGGGCAGCCCCAGCATTTT.

The chain carries TRBV7-6 and TRBJ2-7, with a tentative D call TRBD2 (6 bases). The V gene lost 2 bases and the J gene lost 7 bases, with 15 bases spanning the gap. This CDR3 has 14 residues. Per the germline V gene, CDR1 is SGHVS and CDR2 is FNYEAQ. In DNA, the CDR3 is TGTGCCAGCAGCTTATCAGGAGGGATGGGGGAGCAGTACTTC. Protein: CASSLSGGMGEQYF.

The rearrangement joins TRBV27 to TRBJ1-6, with D possibly being TRBD1 (5 bases). V lost 1 base and J 6 bases, leaving 19 bases between the germline ends. The CDR3 spans 18 residues. CDR1 is MNHEY and CDR2 is SMNVEV in the germline V gene (reference sequence). The CDR3 nucleotides are TGTGCCAGCAGTTTATACTCTTACCGGCAGGGCGGTAATTCACCCCTCCACTTT. Protein product: CASSLYSYRQGGNSPLHF.

This clone was detected only a few times. The V call is TRBV10-2, the J call TRBJ2-5, with 10 bases fitting TRBD1. CDR1 is WSHSY and CDR2 is SAAADI in the germline V gene. V was pared by 8 bases and J by 4 bases, with 7 bases of the junction left unmatched. The CDR3 is 14 amino acids. The CDR3 spells CASGDRGPVETQYF. The CDR3 region has the DNA TGCGCCAGCGGAGACAGGGGGCCGGTAGAGACCCAGTACTTC.

This clone came up once. The chain employs TRBV3-1 (or the pseudogene TRBV3-2) and TRBJ2-7; D remains unclear. This CDR3 comprises 13 residues. V was cut by 1 base and J by 4 bases, with 8 bases left in between. Germline-derived CDR1 and CDR2 are LGHDT and YNNKEL (reference sequence). The CDR3 spells CASSQGGVYEQYF. CDR3 nucleotides: TGTGCCAGCAGCCAAGGAGGTGTTTACGAGCAGTACTTC.

The V gene is TRBV6-5, the J gene TRBJ1-1, with 10 bases aligning to TRBD1. The germline CDR1 and CDR2 sequences are MNHEY and SVGAGI. The V and J ends lost 6 bases and 2 bases, in that order; junction bases with no gene match: 6. This CDR3 has 15 residues. CDR3 sequence: CASRRQGAGNTEAFF. For the CDR3, the DNA is TGTGCCAGCAGGAGACAGGGGGCAGGCAACACTGAAGCTTTCTTT.

V is TRBV2 and J is TRBJ2-3, with 9 nucleotides matching TRBD2. V lost 5 bases and J lost 2; bases outside the gene matches: 8. The CDR3 is 16 amino acids. Germline values: CDR1 SNHLY, CDR2 FYNNEI. Here the CDR3 reads CASSSPSGAPTDTQYF. CDR3 nucleotide sequence: TGTGCCAGCAGTTCCCCTAGCGGGGCTCCCACAGATACGCAGTATTTT.

This clone was detected once. The V call is TRBV28, the J call TRBJ2-1; 9 bases map to TRBD1. CDR1 is MDHEN and CDR2 is SYDVKM in the germline V gene. The V gene end was trimmed by 7 bases and the J gene end by 6 bases; junction bases not matched to a gene: 10. This CDR3 has 15 residues. CDR3 DNA: TGTGCCAGCACTCCCGGACAGGGGCGGGGCAATGAGCAGTTCTTC. Its protein is CASTPGQGRGNEQFF.

This clone was counted a single time. The chain is built from TRBV14 and TRBJ2-7; 8 bases align to TRBD1. The germline CDR1 and CDR2 sequences are SGHDN and FVKESK. J was trimmed by 3 bases and V by 5 bases; bases with no gene match: 9. The CDR3 sequence is 15 residues long. The CDR3 DNA reads as TGTGCCAGCAGCTCCGGGACAGGTCGCTTCTACGAGCAGTACTTC. It is translated as CASSSGTGRFYEQYF.

V is TRBV7-2 and J is TRBJ2-7; 11 bases are a match to TRBD2. This CDR3 region has 16 residues. Losses at the gene ends were 1 base for V and 1 base for J; bases not matched to a gene: 3. Per the germline V gene, CDR1 is SGHTA and CDR2 is FQGNSA. DNA of the CDR3: TGTGCCAGCAGCTTAGGGCTAGCGGGAGGATCCTACGAGCAGTACTTC. Protein product: CASSLGLAGGSYEQYF.

The sample holds one count of this clone. The V gene is TRBV7-9, the J gene TRBJ2-1, with 7 bases lining up with TRBD2. The germline V gene encodes CDR1 SEHNR and CDR2 FQNEAQ (reference sequence). The length of the CDR3 is 18 residues. Trimming took 0 bases from V and 2 from J; bases not matched to a gene: 10. In DNA form, the CDR3 reads TGTGCCAGCAGCTTAGCCCGGGGAGCGGGAATCACCTACAATGAGCAGTTCTTC. This codes for CASSLARGAGITYNEQFF.

V and J are TRBV27 and TRBJ2-2; 7 nucleotides line up with TRBD2. CDR3 length: 15 residues. CDR1 and CDR2 from the germline V gene are MNHEY and SMNVEV (reference sequence). Trimming cost V 3 bases and J 5 bases; bases outside gene matches: 6. The CDR3 DNA reads as TGTGCCAGCAGTTTTGGCGGGAGAAGGACCGGGGAGCTGTTTTTT. Its protein is CASSFGGRRTGELFF.

This clone was seen more than once but under ten times. This chain joins TRBV5-4 and TRBJ2-1; TRBD2 matches 7 bases. This CDR3 region has 15 residues. The germline CDR1 and CDR2 sequences are SGHNT and YYREEE (reference sequence). Trimming at V came to 4 bases and at J to 3 bases, leaving 7 bases not matched to a gene. CDR3 loop: CASSPMGEGYNEQFF. For the CDR3, the DNA is TGTGCCAGCAGCCCCATGGGGGAGGGCTACAATGAGCAGTTCTTC.

The rearrangement uses TRBV12-3 or TRBV12-4 and TRBJ2-1; perhaps TRBD1 as D (6 bases). The CDR3 extends over 12 amino acids. V was clipped by 8 bases and J by 9 bases, with 14 bases between them. The CDR3 here is CASLFQGSEQFF. In nucleotides, the CDR3 is TGTGCCAGCCTATTTCAGGGGTCTGAGCAGTTCTTC.

This chain links TRBV7-3 with TRBJ2-1; 9 bases map to TRBD2. Losses at the gene ends were 3 bases for V and 9 bases for J; bases not matched to a gene: 9. The CDR3 consists of 15 residues. Germline V CDR1 and CDR2: SGHTA, FQGTGA. CDR3 residues: CASSFWRGGLGEQFF. CDR3 in DNA: TGTGCCAGCAGCTTCTGGCGGGGGGGCCTTGGTGAGCAGTTCTTC.

This chain uses TRBV7-2 with TRBJ1-6, with D maybe TRBD1 (5 bases). Trimming took off 5 bases at V and 3 bases at J, with 17 bases between the two ends. The CDR3 contains 17 residues. Germline V CDR1 and CDR2: SGHTA, FQGNSA. CDR3 in amino acids: CASSRSQGRFYNSPLHF. The CDR3 nucleotides are TGTGCCAGCAGCCGTAGTCAGGGCCGCTTCTATAATTCACCCCTCCACTTT.

A word on this clone: The junction and the germline gene differ at one end; a read error may be behind it. This chain connects TRBV30 to TRBJ2-3; D is unresolved. Germline V lookup: CDR1 GTSNPN, CDR2 SVGIG (reference sequence). The CDR3 sequence is 11 residues long. The CDR3 nucleotides read TGTGCCTGGGGATATTGGTCCCAGTCAGATTTT. Its protein is CAWGYWSQSDF.

This chain uses TRBV28 with TRBJ1-5; D remains ambiguous. V was shortened by 7 bases and J by 1 base, with 5 bases between the two germline ends. This CDR3 has 12 amino acids. CDR1 is MDHEN and CDR2 is SYDVKM in the germline V gene. The CDR3 here is CASMTSNQPQHF. The CDR3 DNA follows: TGTGCCAGCATGACAAGCAATCAGCCCCAGCATTTT.

On this clone: It is likely a read error, because the conserved phenylalanine at the end of the CDR3 is missing. No DNA is shown, since the ends of the CDR3 on it are uncertain; the CDR3 is the one TCRdb lists. The chain has TRBV27 and TRBJ1-1. CDR1 is MNHEY and CDR2 is SMNVEV in the germline V gene (reference sequence). The CDR3 is made up of 9 amino acids, end residues included. Here the CDR3 reads CASSLSRTV.

J is TRBJ1-1 and V is TRBV28; D unclear. Germline CDR1 is MDHEN and CDR2 is SYDVKM. V was trimmed by 1 base and J by 1 base, leaving 4 bases between them. The CDR3 is made up of 13 amino acids. The CDR3 nucleotides are TGTGCCAGCAGTTTATCCTCGAACACTGAAGCTTTCTTT. Its protein product is CASSLSSNTEAFF.

The count of this clone is one. The chain couples TRBV29-1 to TRBJ2-5, with a possible D match to TRBD2 (5 bases). This CDR3 contains 12 residues. Trimming shortened V by 0 bases and J by 3 bases, and 5 bases separated the two germline ends. CDR1 is SQVTM, CDR2 ANQGSEA, per germline. CDR3 sequence (DNA): TGCAGCGTTGAAGACGGGAAAGAGACCCAGTACTTC. Residues: CSVEDGKETQYF.

This chain connects TRBV14 to TRBJ1-3; a possible D gene is TRBD1 (5 bases). The CDR3 is 16 residues long. V lost 2 bases, J lost 7 bases, and 18 bases lay in between. Germline CDR1 and CDR2: SGHDN and FVKESK. CDR3 loop: CASSQIDRTYANTIYF. The CDR3 DNA reads TGTGCCAGCAGCCAAATTGATCGGACATACGCGAACACCATATATTTT.